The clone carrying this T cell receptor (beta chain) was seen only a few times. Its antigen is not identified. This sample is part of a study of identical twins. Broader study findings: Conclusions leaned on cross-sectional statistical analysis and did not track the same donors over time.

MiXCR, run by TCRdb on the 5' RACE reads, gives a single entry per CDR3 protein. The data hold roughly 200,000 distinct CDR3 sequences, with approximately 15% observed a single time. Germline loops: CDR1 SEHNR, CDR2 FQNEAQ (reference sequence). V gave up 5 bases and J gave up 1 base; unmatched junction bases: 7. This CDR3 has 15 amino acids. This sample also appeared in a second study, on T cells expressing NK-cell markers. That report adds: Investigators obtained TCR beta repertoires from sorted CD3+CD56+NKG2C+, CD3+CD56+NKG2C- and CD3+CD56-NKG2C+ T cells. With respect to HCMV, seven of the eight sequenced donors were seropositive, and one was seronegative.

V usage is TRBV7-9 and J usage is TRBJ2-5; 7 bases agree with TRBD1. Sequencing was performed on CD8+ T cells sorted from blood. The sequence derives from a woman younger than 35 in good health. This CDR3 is CASSPSNRGQETQYF. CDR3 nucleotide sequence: TGTGCCAGCAGCCCCTCCAACAGGGGCCAAGAGACCCAGTACTTC.